This TCR beta chain was found in a study of shared clonotypes between healthy human individuals. The study, taken as a whole, reports: Owing to a small donor count, the genetic and exposure-history diversity represented was limited.

CD45RO-negative, CCR7-positively selected cells formed the naive CD8 fraction, excluding terminally differentiated effector memory CD45RA+ cells. Trimming took 3 bases from V and 0 from J, leaving 4 bases between them. The CDR3 is 13 residues long. Germline V gene lookup returns CDR1 MGHRA and CDR2 YSYEKL. With regard to this clone: Antigen specificity is unknown.

Repertoires were generated with immunoSEQ multiplex PCR, while TCRdb's copy carries only in-frame clones and drops some. The sample holds around 2,000,000 clones, 85% to 95% seen once. The sequence was collected from a man aged 18-30 years in good health. J is TRBJ2-3 and V is TRBV4-1; D gene uncertain. The sequenced material came from naive CD8+ T cells sorted from blood. CDR3 loop: CASSHPSTDTQYF. In nucleotides, the CDR3 is TGCGCCAGCAGCCACCCCAGCACAGATACGCAGTATTTT.